A single sample is the source of the 26 T cell receptor beta chains below, sequenced in a study of identical twins (dated by TCRdb to about 2016). Receptors were amplified or captured by 5' RACE. The sequencing machine was an Illumina HiSeq 2000. In TCRdb, the public reads were trimmed at Q25 with fastp and aligned with MiXCR, with productive beta chains retained. Duplicate CDR3 protein sequences are folded into a single record with the most common DNA and genes. This sample is represented by around 490,000 distinct CDR3 sequences; approximately 20% of them were singletons. Roughly 0.5% of the sample comes from the top ten. This sample also belongs to another study, concerning yellow fever vaccine responses in identical twins.

The sample taken for sequencing was CD4+ T cells sorted from blood. The receptors derive from a young woman in good health.

This chain uses TRBV6-1 with TRBJ2-1; the D is unclear. V was pared by 0 bases and J by 2 bases, with 11 bases between. The CDR3 has 16 amino acids. From germline, CDR1 is MNHNS and CDR2 SASEGT. Here the CDR3 DNA reads TGTGCCAGCAGTGAAGCCTGGGGAAGCACCTACAATGAGCAGTTCTTC. This encodes CASSEAWGSTYNEQFF.

This clonotype was observed a few times. The chain joins TRBV7-6 to TRBJ2-2; D gene uncertain. Germline loops: CDR1 SGHVS, CDR2 FNYEAQ. The CDR3 runs to 13 residues. V gave up 2 bases and J gave up 4 bases, with 5 bases separating them. The CDR3 region is CASSLQTTGELFF. CDR3 sequence (DNA): TGTGCCAGCAGCTTACAGACCACCGGGGAGCTGTTTTTT.

The V gene is TRBV12-3 or TRBV12-4, the J gene TRBJ2-7, with 9 nucleotides matching TRBD1. V was clipped by 8 bases and J by 5 bases; unmatched bases: 4. There are 12 residues in the CDR3. CDR3 amino acids: CASSTGGHEQYF. The CDR3 nucleotides read TGTGCCAGCTCGACAGGGGGTCACGAGCAGTACTTC.

This sequence joins TRBV6-6 and TRBJ1-4, with D perhaps TRBD1 (5 bases). V was pared by 2 bases and J by 8 bases, with 9 bases between. The CDR3 consists of 13 residues. Germline CDR1 MNHNY, CDR2 SVGAGI (reference sequence). The CDR3 protein is CASSYPGNEKLFF. The CDR3 bases are TGTGCCAGCAGTTACCCAGGGAACGAAAAACTGTTTTTT.

The chain is built from TRBV29-1 and TRBJ1-2; 9 bases map to TRBD1. The CDR3 is 13 amino acids. J gave up 3 bases and V 5 bases, and 4 bases lay outside the gene matches. Germline V gene sequence: CDR1 SQVTM, CDR2 ANQGSEA. The CDR3 region has the DNA TGCAGCGTTAGACAGGGGGAACACTATGGCTACACCTTC. Amino acid sequence: CSVRQGEHYGYTF.

This clonotype was recorded only once. V usage is TRBV12-3 or TRBV12-4 and J usage is TRBJ2-7; 11 positions match TRBD2. The trim removed 5 bases at V and 3 bases at J, leaving 6 bases unmatched. This CDR3 has 15 residues. The CDR3 sequence is CASSPGLAENYEQYF. The DNA for the CDR3 is TGTGCCAGCAGTCCGGGACTAGCGGAGAACTACGAGCAGTACTTC.

The chain couples TRBV3-1 to TRBJ2-1; the D gene could be TRBD1 or TRBD2 (5 bases each). The germline V gene has CDR1 LGHDT and CDR2 YNNKEL (reference sequence). Trimming stripped 3 bases from V and 0 bases from J, with 15 bases between. The CDR3 totals 17 residues. DNA of the CDR3: TGTGCCAGCAGCCAGGTGACCTGGGACCACTCCTACAATGAGCAGTTCTTC. Translated, it gives CASSQVTWDHSYNEQFF.

CDR3 sequence reads: CASGGQGASGANVLTF. Written as DNA, the CDR3 is TGTGCCAGCGGGGGGCAGGGGGCTTCTGGGGCCAACGTCCTGACTTTC. The V call is TRBV12-3 or TRBV12-4, the J call TRBJ2-6, with TRBD1 matching 8 bases. The CDR3 has 16 residues. Losses at the gene ends were 8 bases for V and 1 base for J; bases not matched to a gene: 7.

This clonotype came up a few times. The chain links TRBV12-3 or TRBV12-4 to TRBJ1-2, with D possibly TRBD1 on 5 matching bases. V was cut by 3 bases and J by 7 bases, with 15 bases left in between. CDR3 length: 14 amino acids. The CDR3 protein is CASSLGPQVSGYTF. CDR3 DNA sequence: TGTGCCAGCAGTTTGGGGCCCCAGGTCTCTGGCTACACCTTC.

This clonotype has just a few counts. The V call is TRBV7-9, the J call TRBJ2-3, with 7 bases identical to TRBD1. V trimming: 1 base; J trimming: 2 bases; junction bases outside the gene matches: 9. This CDR3 region has 17 residues. The germline CDR1 and CDR2 sequences are SEHNR and FQNEAQ (reference sequence). The CDR3 here is CASSLDFTGATTDTQYF. The CDR3 nucleotides are TGTGCCAGCAGCTTAGACTTCACAGGGGCCACCACAGATACGCAGTATTTT. The entire variable domain, with the rest obtained from reference TRBV7-9 and TRBJ2-3, is as follows: DTGVSQNPRHKITKRGQNVTFRCDPISEHNRLYWYRQTLGQGPEFLTYFQNEAQLEKSRLLSDRFSAERPKGSFSTLEIQRTEQGDSAMYLCASSLDFTGATTDTQYFGPGTRLTVL.

This clonotype appeared a few times. The chain is built from TRBV15 and TRBJ2-7; unclear D gene. This CDR3 is built from 15 residues. Deletions cut 0 bases from V and 2 bases from J, with 11 bases between. The V gene's germline CDR1 is LNHNV and CDR2 YYDKDF (reference sequence). Here the CDR3 reads CATSRDPAVAYEQYF. The CDR3 region has the DNA TGTGCCACCAGCAGAGATCCCGCGGTGGCCTACGAGCAGTACTTC.

The genes are TRBV4-1 and TRBJ2-6; D remains ambiguous. Trimming stripped 1 base from V and 1 base from J, with 11 bases between. Germline CDR1 and CDR2: MGHRA and YSYEKL. The CDR3 runs 17 residues. The CDR3 region is CASSQGAQYSGANVLTF. The DNA of the CDR3 is TGCGCCAGCAGCCAAGGAGCCCAATATTCTGGGGCCAACGTCCTGACTTTC.

The CDR3, as DNA: TGTGCCAGCTTGGGACTAGCGGGCCTCCCCGATACGCAGTATTTT. It yields the protein CASLGLAGLPDTQYF. V is TRBV2 and J is TRBJ2-3; 12 bases agree with TRBD2. J lost 6 bases, V lost 8 bases, and 9 bases had no gene match. The CDR3 runs 15 residues. CDR1 SNHLY and CDR2 FYNNEI come from the germline V gene.

The sample holds many counts of this clonotype. The chain recombines TRBV12-3 or TRBV12-4 with TRBJ2-2; 9 positions agree with TRBD1. This CDR3 is built from 15 residues. J lost 0 bases, V lost 6 bases, and 2 bases had no gene match. In DNA form, the CDR3 reads TGTGCCAGCAGAAGGACAGGGGCGAACACCGGGGAGCTGTTTTTT. Encoded protein: CASRRTGANTGELFF.

This clonotype has more than one count but fewer than ten. The chain is built from TRBV27 and TRBJ2-1, with a weak D call TRBD1 (5 bases). Deletions cut 7 bases from V and 0 bases from J, with 13 bases between. The CDR3 extends over 15 amino acids. Germline V gene sequence: CDR1 MNHEY, CDR2 SMNVEV (reference sequence). CDR3 sequence (DNA): TGTGCCAGCACCCCTAGAAGGGGCTCCTACAATGAGCAGTTCTTC. Protein sequence: CASTPRRGSYNEQFF.

In its sample, this clonotype was seen a few times. The chain uses TRBV7-9 and TRBJ2-7; no clear D gene. With 3 bases removed from V and 0 bases from J, the gap between germline ends came to 6 bases. Looked up from germline, CDR1 is SEHNR and CDR2 is FQNEAQ (reference sequence). The CDR3 loop spans 13 amino acids. CDR3 sequence (DNA): TGTGCCAGCAGCTTCGACCCCTCCTACGAGCAGTACGTC. The encoded protein is CASSFDPSYEQYV.

This clonotype occurred a few times. The chain couples TRBV7-8 to TRBJ2-1, with 12 bases fitting TRBD2. Looked up from germline, CDR1 is SGHVS and CDR2 is FQNEAQ. The CDR3 is 19 amino acids. Trimming removed 5 bases from V and 0 bases from J; junction bases left unmatched: 11. The CDR3 sequence is CASSKRGTSGWSSYNEQFF. The CDR3 DNA follows: TGTGCCAGCAGCAAACGCGGGACTAGCGGGTGGAGCTCCTACAATGAGCAGTTCTTC.

Turning to this clonotype: One junction end disagrees with the germline gene, perhaps due to a read error. The chain employs TRBV7-3 and TRBJ2-6; weak D call: TRBD2 (6 bases). The length of the CDR3 is 15 residues. Per the germline V gene, CDR1 is SGHTA and CDR2 is FQGTGA. The CDR3 sequence: CVSSPGVFGANVLTF. The CDR3 coding sequence is TGTGTCAGCAGCCCGGGGGTTTTTGGGGCCAACGTCCTGACTTTC.

V usage is TRBV20-1 and J usage is TRBJ1-1; 7 positions agree with TRBD1. V lost 1 base, J lost 1 base, and 3 bases stayed unmatched. Germline V CDR1 and CDR2: DFQATT, SNEGSKA (reference sequence). The CDR3 is 14 amino acids. The DNA of the CDR3 is TGCAGTGCTAGAGGGACAGGACCGAACACTGAAGCTTTCTTT. It yields the protein CSARGTGPNTEAFF.

As DNA, the CDR3 is TGTGCCAGCAGTTACGGCGGTCGTAGCAATCAGCCCCAGCATTTT. Its protein product is CASSYGGRSNQPQHF. The chain carries TRBV6-2 or TRBV6-3 and TRBJ1-5; unclear D gene. CDR1 is MNHEY, CDR2 SVGEGT, per germline. CDR3 length: 15 residues. The V end was cut by 2 bases, the J end by 0 bases, with 8 bases between.

On this clonotype itself: The conserved closing phenylalanine or tryptophan is absent in this CDR3, likely reflecting a read error. The chain uses TRBV28 and TRBJ1-2; D remains ambiguous. V gave up 6 bases and J gave up 2 bases, with 16 bases separating them. Germline assignment: CDR1 MDHEN and CDR2 SYDVKM. CDR3 length: 15 amino acids. CDR3 residues: CASSRRVHSNYGYTL. The CDR3 region has the DNA TGTGCCAGCAGCCGCCGGGTCCATTCAAACTATGGCTACACCTTA.

This clonotype has more than one count but fewer than ten. The chain combines TRBV12-3 or TRBV12-4 with TRBJ2-7; D uncertain. This CDR3 region has 14 residues. Deletions cut 5 bases from V and 0 bases from J, with 11 bases between. CDR3: CASSDLLRSYEQYV. In DNA form, the CDR3 reads TGTGCCAGCAGTGACCTCCTCCGCTCCTACGAGCAGTACGTC.

This chain links TRBV10-2 with TRBJ2-2; 7 bases line up with TRBD1. The CDR3 spans 16 residues. The germline V gene encodes CDR1 WSHSY and CDR2 SAAADI. The J segment lost 4 bases and the V segment lost 4 bases, leaving 9 bases of the junction unmatched. CDR3 in amino acids: CASSVVGTVFTGELFF. CDR3 sequence (DNA): TGCGCCAGCAGTGTCGTGGGGACAGTTTTCACCGGGGAGCTGTTTTTT.

In its sample, this clonotype was seen many times. The genes are TRBV6-1 and TRBJ1-2; D is unclear. Trimming removed 6 bases at V and 5 bases at J, with 10 bases between. The germline CDR1 and CDR2 sequences are MNHNS and SASEGT. The CDR3 has 12 amino acids. This CDR3 reads CASRPSGYGYTF. The CDR3 DNA reads as TGTGCCAGCAGGCCTTCCGGTTATGGCTACACCTTC.

This clonotype was seen only a few times. An end of the junction differs from the germline gene, which may be a read error. The V call is TRBV4-1, the J call TRBJ2-3, with D unresolved. Germline-derived CDR1 and CDR2 are MGHRA and YSYEKL. This CDR3 contains 16 residues. This chain's CDR3 is CASSKEERGSTDTQYF. In nucleotides, the CDR3 is TGCGCCAGCAGCAAAGAGGAGCGCGGAAGCACAGATACGCAGTATTTT.

This clonotype was seen a handful of times. J is TRBJ2-5 and V is TRBV11-2; TRBD2 is a possible D gene (6 bases). The CDR3 runs to 16 residues. V was pared by 0 bases and J by 1 base, with 12 bases between. CDR1 is SGHAT and CDR2 is FQNNGV in the germline V gene. The CDR3 coding sequence is TGTGCCAGCAGCTTAGATCGGGGGTTTCGCCAAGAGACCCAGTACTTC. Translated: CASSLDRGFRQETQYF.